These 17 T cell receptor beta chains originate from one sample sequenced in a study of spatial heterogeneity in lung cancer. General study results and limits: Mutation tallies in tumors tracked expanded intratumoral alpha and beta TCR counts.

TCRdb passed the 5' RACE reads through MiXCR, listing each CDR3 protein once. The sample has about 5,600 distinct CDR3 sequences, approximately 7.5% seen once; the top ten hold under 30%. Time point given: sample taken at primary tumor resection. No antigens are known for them. The specimen comprised lung tumor tissue, sampled at surgery. The receptors derive from a female donor with early-stage non-small cell lung cancer.

This clonotype was seen ten or more times. V is TRBV29-1 and J is TRBJ1-1; D not resolved. From germline, CDR1 is SQVTM and CDR2 ANQGSEA. Trimming removed 5 bases from V and 1 base from J, with 8 bases in between. The CDR3 loop spans 12 amino acids. CDR3 sequence: CSVFSWNTEAFF. The CDR3 DNA reads TGCAGCGTTTTCAGCTGGAACACTGAAGCTTTCTTT.

This clonotype is classed as medium-sized. V usage is TRBV7-2 and J usage is TRBJ2-7; no clear D. V shed 5 bases and J shed 3 bases, with 5 bases lying between them. The CDR3 is 11 amino acids. CDR1 and CDR2 from the germline V gene are SGHTA and FQGNSA. CDR3 sequence (DNA): TGTGCCAGCAGCCTTCGCTACGAGCAGTACTTC. Amino acid sequence: CASSLRYEQYF.

At least ten counts were recorded for this clonotype. The gene calls are TRBV6-2 or TRBV6-3 and TRBJ1-1, with unresolved D. Germline values: CDR1 MNHEY, CDR2 SVGEGT. This CDR3 contains 14 residues. Deletions cut 1 base from V and 1 base from J, with 7 bases between. This chain's CDR3 is CASSYWRSNTEAFF. The CDR3 DNA sequence: TGTGCCAGCAGTTACTGGCGGTCGAACACTGAAGCTTTCTTT.

This clonotype was seen a few times. The chain couples TRBV7-2 to TRBJ2-5; D is unresolved. Germline V gene sequence: CDR1 SGHTA, CDR2 FQGNSA. Trimming took 2 bases from V and 1 from J, leaving 8 bases between them. The CDR3 length is 14 residues. This chain's CDR3 is CASSLLAPQETQYF. In DNA, the CDR3 is TGTGCCAGCAGCTTACTTGCGCCCCAAGAGACCCAGTACTTC.

The table lists this clonotype with many counts. The chain couples TRBV5-1 to TRBJ2-2; D is ambiguous. Germline CDR1 SGHRS, CDR2 YFSETQ. This CDR3 is 14 amino acids long. Trimming stripped 1 base from V and 6 bases from J, with 10 bases between. CDR3: CASSLSTAAGELFF. The DNA for the CDR3 is TGCGCCAGCAGCTTGAGCACAGCAGCCGGGGAGCTGTTTTTT.

This clonotype is large (0.1 to 1%) in the sample. This chain links TRBV20-1 with TRBJ1-1; 8 bases match TRBD1. V dropped 5 bases and J dropped 6; count of bases not matched to a gene: 8. The length of the CDR3 is 13 residues. Germline values: CDR1 DFQATT, CDR2 SNEGSKA (reference sequence). The CDR3 bases are TGCAGTGCTTTCGGACAGGGCACCTCTGAAGCTTTCTTT. It codes for CSAFGQGTSEAFF.

Many counts were recorded for this clonotype. The genes are TRBV5-1 and TRBJ2-6; D uncertain. The germline V gene encodes CDR1 SGHRS and CDR2 YFSETQ. The CDR3 totals 15 residues. Trimming shortened V by 9 bases and J by 2 bases, and 15 bases separated the two germline ends. As DNA, the CDR3 is TGCGCCACAGGTCTTACTGGAACTGGGGCCAACGTCCTGACTTTC. Translating it yields CATGLTGTGANVLTF.

This clonotype was seen a handful of times. The DNA for the CDR3 is TGTGCCAGCAGCTTAAACGCGGGGGGGCCACAAGATACGCAGTATTTT. Translation: CASSLNAGGPQDTQYF. V is TRBV7-9 and J is TRBJ2-3, with 9 bases aligning to TRBD2. The CDR3 is 16 residues long. V lost 2 bases and J lost 5; bases outside the gene matches: 8. In germline, CDR1 is SEHNR, CDR2 FQNEAQ (reference sequence). The full variable domain, completed using reference TRBV7-9 and TRBJ2-3, is DTGVSQNPRHKITKRGQNVTFRCDPISEHNRLYWYRQTLGQGPEFLTYFQNEAQLEKSRLLSDRFSAERPKGSFSTLEIQRTEQGDSAMYLCASSLNAGGPQDTQYFGPGTRLTVL.

This clonotype was seen ten or more times. The V call is TRBV6-2 or TRBV6-3, the J call TRBJ1-2; maybe TRBD1 (6 bases). V lost 1 base and J lost 6, with 9 bases in between. Germline V gene data show CDR1 as MNHEY and CDR2 as SVGEGT. This CDR3 comprises 13 residues. The CDR3 coding sequence is TGTGCCAGCAGTTACTGGGCAGGGGATGGCTACACCTTC. It specifies CASSYWAGDGYTF.

This clonotype was detected many times. The V and J genes are TRBV9 and TRBJ2-7; no firm D call. The CDR3 sequence is 10 residues long. The germline gives CDR1 SGDLS, CDR2 YYNGEE. V was pared by 10 bases and J by 5 bases, with 10 bases between. CDR3 sequence (DNA): TGTGCCGGGTGGACCCACGAGCAGTACTTC. Its protein is CAGWTHEQYF.

This clonotype was counted ten times or more. This is likely a read error, given that the CDR3 carries no conserved phenylalanine or tryptophan at its end. The chain recombines TRBV10-2 with TRBJ2-7; 9 bases are shared with TRBD1. V was pared by 8 bases and J by 3 bases, with 11 bases of the junction left unmatched. CDR3 length: 15 amino acids. Germline V gene lookup returns CDR1 WSHSY and CDR2 SAAADI. Written as DNA, the CDR3 is TGCGCCAGCGGGGTCAGTCCGGGACAGGGCTACGAGCAGTACTAC. Residues: CASGVSPGQGYEQYY.

This clonotype was seen repeatedly, ten times or more. The chain carries TRBV20-1 and TRBJ2-3; 11 bases align to TRBD2. CDR3 length: 16 amino acids. CDR1 DFQATT and CDR2 SNEGSKA come from the germline V gene (reference sequence). V was clipped by 5 bases and J by 4 bases; unmatched bases: 11. The CDR3 loop reads CSAPPLSGGAPDTQYF. The CDR3 bases are TGCAGTGCTCCTCCCCTTAGCGGGGGGGCCCCAGATACGCAGTATTTT.

This clonotype was seen many times. The chain links TRBV9 to TRBJ2-3, with D maybe TRBD2 (5 bases). Germline values: CDR1 SGDLS, CDR2 YYNGEE. The CDR3 totals 13 residues. Trimming left V 0 bases short and J 3 bases short, with 5 bases between. CDR3 in amino acids: CASSVAGTDTQYF. The CDR3 nucleotides read TGTGCCAGCAGCGTAGCGGGGACAGATACGCAGTATTTT.

This clonotype has ten or more counts. The chain combines TRBV7-8 with TRBJ1-2; no definite D call. CDR3 size: 12 residues. V lost 1 base and J 6 bases, leaving 6 bases between the germline ends. The V gene's germline CDR1 is SGHVS and CDR2 FQNEAQ. The CDR3 nucleotides read TGTGCCAGCAGCTTAGGCGGGGATGGCTACACCTTC. It yields the protein CASSLGGDGYTF.

By share of the sample, this clonotype is medium-sized (0.01 to 0.1%). The chain employs TRBV12-3 or TRBV12-4 and TRBJ2-1; 14 bases align to TRBD2. The length of the CDR3 is 15 residues. V dropped 4 bases and J dropped 10; count of bases not matched to a gene: 6. CDR3 residues: CASSWGTSGRLEQFF. The CDR3 DNA is TGTGCCAGCAGTTGGGGGACTAGCGGGAGATTGGAGCAGTTCTTC.

This clonotype occurred many times. The V gene is TRBV5-1, the J gene TRBJ2-6, with 13 bases identical to TRBD2. Germline CDR1 is SGHRS and CDR2 is YFSETQ. The trim removed 7 bases at V and 0 bases at J, leaving 16 bases unmatched. The CDR3 covers 21 residues. The CDR3 nucleotides are TGCGCCAGCCAGGATGGGAGACTAGCGGGGGGCGTGAGCTCTGGGGCCAACGTCCTGACTTTC. Amino acids: CASQDGRLAGGVSSGANVLTF.

This clonotype was recorded many times. The chain uses TRBV28 and TRBJ1-5; D unresolved. Germline lookup yields CDR1 MDHEN and CDR2 SYDVKM. The V end was cut by 6 bases, the J end by 3 bases, with 12 bases between. The CDR3 consists of 14 residues. CDR3 DNA sequence: TGTGCCAGCAGCAAAGCAGCTAACAATCAGCCCCAGCATTTT. Encoded protein: CASSKAANNQPQHF.